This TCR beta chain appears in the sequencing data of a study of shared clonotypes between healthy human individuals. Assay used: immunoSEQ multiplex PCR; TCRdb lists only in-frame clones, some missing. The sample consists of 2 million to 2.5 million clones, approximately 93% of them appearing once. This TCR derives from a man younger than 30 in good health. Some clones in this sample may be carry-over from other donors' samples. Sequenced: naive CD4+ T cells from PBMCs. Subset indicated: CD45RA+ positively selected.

The CDR3 DNA reads TGTGCCAGCAGCGTAGAAGGGGGGGCAGTGAGCTACACCTTC. Translated, it gives CASSVEGGAVSYTF. The chain combines TRBV9 with TRBJ1-2, with D perhaps TRBD1 (6 bases). The CDR3 is 14 residues long. V was shortened by 0 bases and J by 9 bases, with 15 bases between the two germline ends. Germline-derived CDR1 and CDR2 are SGDLS and YYNGEE.